Given below is one T cell receptor (beta chain) in context. Assay used: immunoSEQ multiplex PCR; TCRdb lists only in-frame clones, some missing. The sample consists of roughly 100,000 clones, about 92% of them appearing once. In germline, CDR1 is MNHNS, CDR2 SASEGT. This CDR3 spans 16 amino acids. After removal of 0 bases from V and 6 bases from J, the junction contained 8 bases not matched to a gene. This sample is drawn from a study of blood T cell repertoires in COVID-19. Across the study: Donors in the United States, Italy and Spain gave samples during acute or convalescent COVID-19. T cells, B-cell-depleted T cells, or PBMCs supplied cDNA or gDNA.

The V gene is TRBV6-1, the J gene TRBJ1-5; 7 nucleotides match TRBD1. The sequence came from a woman older than 75 in a cohort sampled during active COVID-19. The sample comprised peripheral blood. The CDR3 nucleotides are TGTGCCAGCAGTGAAGCGCGGGCAGGGGGAGGTCAGCCCCAGCATTTT. It specifies CASSEARAGGGQPQHF.